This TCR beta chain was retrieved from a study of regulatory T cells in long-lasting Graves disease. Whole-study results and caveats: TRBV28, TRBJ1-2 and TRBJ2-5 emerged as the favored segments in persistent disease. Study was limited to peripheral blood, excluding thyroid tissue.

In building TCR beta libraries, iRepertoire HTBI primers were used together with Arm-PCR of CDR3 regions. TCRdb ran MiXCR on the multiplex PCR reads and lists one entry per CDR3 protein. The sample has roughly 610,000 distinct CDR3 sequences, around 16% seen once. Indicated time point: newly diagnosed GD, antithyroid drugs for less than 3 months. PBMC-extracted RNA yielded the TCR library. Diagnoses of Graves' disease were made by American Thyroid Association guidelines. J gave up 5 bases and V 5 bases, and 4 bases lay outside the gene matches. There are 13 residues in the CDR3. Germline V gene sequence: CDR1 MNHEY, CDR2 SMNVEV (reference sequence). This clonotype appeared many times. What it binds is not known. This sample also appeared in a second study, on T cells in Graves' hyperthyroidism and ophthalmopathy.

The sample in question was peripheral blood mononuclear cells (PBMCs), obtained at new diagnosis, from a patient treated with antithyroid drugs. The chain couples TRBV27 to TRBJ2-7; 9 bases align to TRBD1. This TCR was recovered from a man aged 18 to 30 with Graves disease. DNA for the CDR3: TGTGCCAGCAGTCCATGGACAGGGGACGAGCAGTACTTC. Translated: CASSPWTGDEQYF.